Sequencing of this T cell receptor beta chain was carried out in a study of T cell repertoires in cytomegalovirus infection. Study-level background: HLA-B-restricted CMV epitopes that are well studied, plus recently identified HLA-C-restricted ones, were used by the study. Whole-study findings and limits: Based on cumulative public TCR beta family frequency, carriers of CMV plus the relevant HLA were identified. Dominant in the ex vivo response were TCR beta clonotypes restricted by HLA-C and specific for CMV.

This clonotype was picked up a small number of times. Its antigen is unknown. TCRdb analysed the reads with MiXCR anew, one entry per CDR3 protein. The data show some 920,000 distinct CDR3 sequences, roughly 30% seen once. From germline, CDR1 is MNHEY and CDR2 SMNVEV (reference sequence). The CDR3 length is 14 residues. J was trimmed by 4 bases and V by 4 bases; bases with no gene match: 5. The sequence derives from a human donor in good health (CMV status not recorded). Some clones in this sample may be carry-over from other donors' samples. The chain recombines TRBV27 with TRBJ2-7; 9 positions agree with TRBD1. The sequencing used cultured CD8+ T cells from PBMCs, collected from culture after CMV antigen stimulation. The CDR3 sequence: CASSSRTGVYEQYV. The CDR3 bases are TGTGCCAGCAGTTCCAGGACAGGGGTATACGAGCAGTACGTC.